One sample yielded the 5 T cell receptor beta chains listed below, sequenced in a study of cytomegalovirus exposure and HLA in healthy donors. Researchers ran the PCR with 60 Vbeta and 13 Jbeta primers. Using immunoSEQ multiplex PCR, the repertoire was profiled, and TCRdb retains in-frame clones only, with some absent. Altogether some 140,000 clones are present, over 60% being singletons, with the ten largest covering over 1%. The sample consisted of PBMCs. The receptors were gathered from a male donor in good health and CMV-seropositive.

This clone has just one count. This sequence joins TRBV30 and TRBJ1-5, with a possible D match to TRBD1 (5 bases). This CDR3 spans 13 amino acids. Germline V gene data show CDR1 as GTSNPN and CDR2 as SVGIG (reference sequence). Trimming took off 2 bases at V and 4 bases at J, with 9 bases between the two ends. Here the CDR3 reads CAWSTGPNQPQHF. The CDR3 DNA reads TGTGCCTGGAGTACAGGCCCAAATCAGCCCCAGCATTTT.

The rearrangement links TRBV9 to TRBJ1-4; D gene ambiguous. Germline V gene sequence: CDR1 SGDLS, CDR2 YYNGEE. Trimming removed 0 bases at V and 2 bases at J, with 11 bases between. This CDR3 region has 16 residues. In nucleotides, the CDR3 is TGTGCCAGCAGCGTAGACGGGTCGGGGACTAATGAAAAACTGTTTTTT. This sequence encodes CASSVDGSGTNEKLFF.

This clone has a handful of counts. This chain connects TRBV27 to TRBJ1-6, with 10 nucleotides matching TRBD1. The CDR3 has 16 amino acids. J lost 10 bases, V lost 2 bases, and 8 bases had no gene match. From germline, CDR1 is MNHEY and CDR2 SMNVEV (reference sequence). The CDR3 DNA follows: TGTGCCAGCAGTTTAACAGGCCGGGACAGGGGATCACCCCTCCACTTT. Amino acid sequence: CASSLTGRDRGSPLHF.

This sequence joins TRBV5-4 and TRBJ1-2, with 9 positions matching TRBD1. V lost 6 bases, J lost 6 bases, and 9 bases stayed unmatched. The CDR3 length is 14 residues. Germline V gene lookup returns CDR1 SGHNT and CDR2 YYREEE (reference sequence). The CDR3 reads CASIIQGAVDGYTF. The CDR3, as DNA: TGTGCCAGCATCATACAGGGGGCAGTCGATGGCTACACCTTC. Full variable domain (outside the CDR3, taken from reference TRBV5-4 and TRBJ1-2): ETGVTQSPTHLIKTRGQQVTLRCSSQSGHNTVSWYQQALGQGPQFIFQYYREEENGRGNFPPRFSGLQFPNYSSELNVNALELDDSALYLCASIIQGAVDGYTFGSGTRLTVV.

The chain links TRBV7-9 to TRBJ1-4; D not resolved. Germline V gene sequence: CDR1 SEHNR, CDR2 FQNEAQ (reference sequence). The V end was cut by 1 base, the J end by 7 bases, with 13 bases between. The CDR3 is 15 residues long. CDR3 in amino acids: CASSLDQAGVEKLFF. CDR3 nucleotide sequence: TGTGCCAGCAGCTTAGACCAGGCCGGGGTTGAAAAACTGTTTTTT.